The 15 T cell receptor beta chains in this list originate from one sample, sequenced in a study of blood T cell repertoires in COVID-19. Assay used: immunoSEQ multiplex PCR; TCRdb lists only in-frame clones, some missing. The data contain about 210,000 clones, just under 90% of them singletons. The sequencing sample was made of PBMCs or T cells enriched from blood (not recorded which). The origin of the receptors is a man aged 25 to 40 who had recovered from COVID-19.

The chain joins TRBV12-3 or TRBV12-4 to TRBJ2-1; D is perhaps TRBD1 (5 bases). This CDR3 contains 13 residues. V shed 5 bases and J shed 12 bases, with 17 bases lying between them. CDR3 nucleotide sequence: TGTGCCAGCAGTCTCACGGACCCCACAGGGCAGTTCTTC. It yields the protein CASSLTDPTGQFF.

This chain joins TRBV10-3 and TRBJ2-7, with a possible D match to TRBD1 (6 bases). V was clipped by 2 bases and J by 6 bases, with 14 bases between them. The length of the CDR3 is 14 residues. CDR1 and CDR2 from the germline V gene are ENHRY and SYGVKD. The CDR3 region is CAISEPTGTAEQYF. Here the CDR3 DNA reads TGTGCCATCAGTGAGCCGACAGGCACAGCCGAGCAGTACTTC.

The chain couples TRBV11-2 to TRBJ1-4; 9 positions match TRBD1. The junction had 18 bases not matched to a gene; V was cut back by 6 bases and J by 10 bases. The CDR3 is 17 residues long. CDR1 and CDR2 from the germline V gene are SGHAT and FQNNGV. CDR3 residues: CASRRPGQGSERGKLFF. CDR3 nucleotides: TGTGCCAGCAGACGACCCGGACAGGGGTCCGAAAGGGGAAAACTGTTTTTT.

The J gene is TRBJ1-2, the V gene TRBV2; 7 positions agree with TRBD1. The V gene's germline CDR1 is SNHLY and CDR2 FYNNEI. CDR3 length equals 13 residues. The V segment lost 3 bases and the J segment 5 bases; nucleotides outside the gene matches: 3. The CDR3 region has the DNA TGTGCCAGCAGTGACAACAGGGGATATGGCTACACCTTC. This encodes CASSDNRGYGYTF. Based on the CDR3 plus reference TRBV2 and TRBJ1-2, the full variable domain is EPEVTQTPSHQVTQMGQEVILRCVPISNHLYFYWYRQILGQKVEFLVSFYNNEISEKSEIFDDQFSVERPDGSNFTLKIRSTKLEDSAMYFCASSDNRGYGYTFGSGTRLTVV.

J is TRBJ2-1 and V is TRBV14; D gene uncertain. V dropped 4 bases and J dropped 5 bases, with 9 bases sitting between them. Germline-derived CDR1 and CDR2 are SGHDN and FVKESK. The CDR3 covers 13 residues. CDR3 sequence: CASSRGLHNEQFF. DNA for the CDR3: TGTGCCAGCAGCCGCGGATTACACAATGAGCAGTTCTTC.

This chain uses TRBV18 with TRBJ1-2, with no clear D. From germline, CDR1 is KGHSH and CDR2 LQKENI. The CDR3 contains 12 residues. Deletions cut 1 base from V and 8 bases from J, with 8 bases between. CDR3 amino acids: CASSPLDGGYTF. CDR3 bases: TGTGCCAGCTCACCACTTGACGGGGGCTACACCTTC.

The chain carries TRBV7-2 and TRBJ1-2; possibly TRBD1 for D (5 bases). CDR3 length equals 14 residues. Deletions cut 3 bases from V and 8 bases from J, with 16 bases between. The germline V gene encodes CDR1 SGHTA and CDR2 FQGNSA. For the CDR3, the DNA is TGTGCCAGCAGCTTCACGGACGGGACTATGGGCTACACCTTC. It yields the protein CASSFTDGTMGYTF.

This clone has a handful of counts. The chain carries TRBV5-6 and TRBJ1-1; D is uncertain. The CDR3 length is 13 residues. The V end lost 6 bases, the J end lost 1 base, and 10 bases lay between the germline ends. The germline V gene has CDR1 SGHDT and CDR2 YYEEEE. CDR3 amino acids: CASTRDPNTEAFF. In DNA form, the CDR3 reads TGTGCCAGCACGAGGGATCCGAACACTGAAGCTTTCTTT.

The chain recombines TRBV7-9 with TRBJ2-5, with TRBD2 identical over 10 bases. J gave up 1 base and V 5 bases, and 7 bases lay outside the gene matches. CDR1 and CDR2 (germline): SEHNR, FQNEAQ (reference sequence). This CDR3 comprises 16 residues. This CDR3 reads CASSPGLAEPQETQYF. CDR3 coding DNA: TGTGCCAGCAGCCCTGGACTAGCGGAACCCCAAGAGACCCAGTACTTC.

The V call is TRBV6-5, the J call TRBJ2-7; D possibly corresponds to TRBD1 (6 bases). This CDR3 is 14 amino acids long. Trimming cost V 6 bases and J 2 bases, with 14 bases left between them. The germline CDR1 and CDR2 sequences are MNHEY and SVGAGI. The CDR3 sequence: CASSPGHGTYEQYF. The CDR3 DNA is TGTGCCAGCAGCCCGGGACATGGGACCTACGAGCAGTACTTC.

The chain employs TRBV5-6 and TRBJ1-4; 9 bases align to TRBD1. J lost 3 bases, V lost 3 bases, and 9 bases had no gene match. The CDR3 totals 17 residues. Germline CDR1 SGHDT, CDR2 YYEEEE. The CDR3 bases are TGTGCCAGCAGCTGGGTCCGGGACAGGGTAGCTAATGAAAAACTGTTTTTT. It specifies CASSWVRDRVANEKLFF. Filled out from reference TRBV5-6 and TRBJ1-4, the complete variable domain reads DAGVTQSPTHLIKTRGQQVTLRCSPKSGHDTVSWYQQALGQGPQFIFQYYEEEERQRGNFPDRFSGHQFPNYSSELNVNALLLGDSALYLCASSWVRDRVANEKLFFGSGTQLSVL.

The chain has TRBV24-1 and TRBJ1-2; D might be TRBD1 (6 bases). Germline-derived CDR1 and CDR2 are KGHDR and SFDVKD. V shed 3 bases and J shed 4 bases, with 20 bases lying between them. The CDR3 has 17 residues. The DNA for the CDR3 is TGTGCCACCAGTGATACCGTAGGGGCAGGGGAGAGCTATGGCTACACCTTC. Translated: CATSDTVGAGESYGYTF.

V gene TRBV30 combines with J gene TRBJ1-2; unclear D gene. Germline V gene data show CDR1 as GTSNPN and CDR2 as SVGIG (reference sequence). V was shortened by 3 bases and J by 8 bases, with 13 bases between the two germline ends. The CDR3 sequence is 12 residues long. The CDR3 reads CAWSERTGGYTF. The DNA for the CDR3 is TGTGCCTGGAGCGAACGTACCGGGGGCTACACCTTC.

The V and J genes are TRBV18 and TRBJ2-1, with 9 bases lining up with TRBD1. CDR3 size: 16 residues. The V gene's germline CDR1 is KGHSH and CDR2 LQKENI. J gave up 2 bases and V 3 bases, and 5 bases lay outside the gene matches. The DNA of the CDR3 is TGTGCCAGCTCACCGGCCGGGACAGGGACCTACAATGAGCAGTTCTTC. Amino acid sequence: CASSPAGTGTYNEQFF.

This chain links TRBV18 with TRBJ2-3, with D maybe TRBD2 (6 bases). The germline V gene has CDR1 KGHSH and CDR2 LQKENI. This CDR3 contains 15 residues. The V gene lost 5 bases and the J gene lost 5 bases, with 17 bases spanning the gap. The CDR3 region has the DNA TGTGCCAGCTCAGCCGGGACTTGGGTGGGAGATACGCAGTATTTT. Protein product: CASSAGTWVGDTQYF.